The next 10 T cell receptor beta chains were all read from a single sample in a study of follicular helper T cells after annual influenza vaccination (dated by TCRdb to the late 2010s). Library preparation was by the immunoSEQ multiplex PCR assay. TCRdb's version of the immuneACCESS table is confined to in-frame rearrangements and falls short of the full clone set. An unresolved V gene accounts for under half of the shortfall where checked; the remainder is of unknown origin. The table for this sample lists over 8,500 clones; approximately 78% of them were counted only once. About 4% of the sample goes to the ten largest clones. In the paper's terms, the time point label means: 2015-2016 season, 7 days after influenza vaccination. The material was CXCR5+ CD38- circulating T follicular helper cells from blood, obtained 7 days after influenza vaccination. The intended sense of this specimen's cell subset or site label: circulating Tfh, non-naive CD4+CXCR5+PD-1+ (ICOS+CD38+ or ICOS-CD38-). All receptors come from an adult who received the influenza vaccine.

The rearrangement links TRBV28 to TRBJ2-6; tentatively, D is TRBD1 or TRBD2 (5 bases each). V was shortened by 3 bases and J by 1 base, with 13 bases between the two germline ends. Germline CDR1 MDHEN, CDR2 SYDVKM. This CDR3 region has 17 residues. The CDR3 region has the DNA TGTGCCAGCAGTTTTGGGACGGGGCAGTCTGGGGCCAACGTCCTGACTTTC. Translation: CASSFGTGQSGANVLTF.

J is TRBJ2-7 and V is TRBV11-3; D tentatively fits TRBD1 or TRBD2 (5 bases each). Germline CDR1 reads SGHNT; CDR2 reads YENEEA. The germline V and J ends were trimmed by 5 bases and 2 bases, with 10 bases remaining between them. This CDR3 region has 13 residues. The CDR3 coding sequence is TGTGCCAGCAGCCCGGGACGGACCTACGAGCAGTACTTC. Its translation is CASSPGRTYEQYF.

J is TRBJ1-5 and V is TRBV6-5, with no clear D. Germline-derived CDR1 and CDR2 are MNHEY and SVGAGI. The CDR3 sequence is 12 residues long. The V end lost 11 bases, the J end lost 7 bases, and 15 bases lay between the germline ends. The CDR3, as DNA: TGTGCCGCCGGGAGCTTGGGGCAGCCCCAGCATTTT. Translated: CAAGSLGQPQHF.

This clone turned up a few times. The chain couples TRBV5-1 to TRBJ1-5; 9 bases align to TRBD1. Losses at the gene ends were 4 bases for V and 6 bases for J; bases not matched to a gene: 8. The germline V gene has CDR1 SGHRS and CDR2 YFSETQ. The CDR3 spans 15 residues. This CDR3 reads CASSPDTGGVQPQHF. CDR3 nucleotides: TGCGCCAGCAGCCCCGATACAGGGGGCGTTCAGCCCCAGCATTTT.

The V and J genes are TRBV28 and TRBJ2-2; no firm D call. The germline gives CDR1 MDHEN, CDR2 SYDVKM. There are 15 residues in the CDR3. V was shortened by 6 bases and J by 7 bases, with 18 bases between the two germline ends. CDR3 amino acids: CASSRTPLGGGELFF. As DNA, the CDR3 is TGTGCCAGCAGCCGCACCCCCCTCGGCGGCGGGGAGCTGTTTTTT.

This CDR3 reads CASSLGQYSVNTEAFF. The CDR3 DNA reads TGTGCCAGCAGCTTAGGACAGTATAGCGTGAACACTGAAGCTTTCTTT. The chain uses TRBV7-8 and TRBJ1-1; weak D call: TRBD1 (5 bases). Germline V lookup: CDR1 SGHVS, CDR2 FQNEAQ. This CDR3 region has 16 residues. The V gene lost 1 base and the J gene lost 0 bases, with 12 bases spanning the gap.

The V and J genes are TRBV7-2 and TRBJ1-6, with a tentative D call TRBD1 (6 bases). Germline assignment: CDR1 SGHTA and CDR2 FQGNSA. The CDR3 is made up of 13 amino acids. The V gene lost 8 bases and the J gene lost 7 bases, with 12 bases spanning the gap. The CDR3 region is CASLGQLNSPLHF. CDR3 nucleotides: TGTGCCAGCCTAGGACAGCTGAATTCACCCCTCCACTTT.

This sequence joins TRBV28 and TRBJ1-5; 7 positions agree with TRBD1. V shed 3 bases and J 4 bases; nucleotides not matched to a gene: 15. Germline CDR1 is MDHEN and CDR2 is SYDVKM. The CDR3 sequence is 18 residues long. The CDR3 here is CASSLASQGSRANQPQHF. DNA of the CDR3: TGTGCCAGCAGTTTGGCCTCACAGGGGAGTCGGGCGAATCAGCCCCAGCATTTT. The variable domain in full, with the rest retrieved from reference TRBV28 and TRBJ1-5, is DVKVTQSSRYLVKRTGEKVFLECVQDMDHENMFWYRQDPGLGLRLIYFSYDVKMKEKGDIPEGYSVSREKKERFSLILESASTNQTSMYLCASSLASQGSRANQPQHFGDGTRLSIL.

The J gene is TRBJ2-1, the V gene TRBV2; D is perhaps TRBD2 (5 bases). This CDR3 comprises 15 residues. CDR1 is SNHLY, CDR2 FYNNEI, per germline. V lost 6 bases to trimming and J lost 1 base, with 13 bases between them. In nucleotides, the CDR3 is TGTGCCAGCAGATACGAAACGGGGTCCTACAATGAGCAGTTCTTC. It yields the protein CASRYETGSYNEQFF.

This clone was seen a handful of times. The chain has TRBV27 and TRBJ1-1; D not certain. Germline CDR1 reads MNHEY; CDR2 reads SMNVEV (reference sequence). This CDR3 contains 14 residues. Trimming stripped 2 bases from V and 4 bases from J, with 11 bases between. This chain's CDR3 is CASSLRPSGTEAFF. CDR3 sequence (DNA): TGTGCCAGCAGTTTACGTCCTTCGGGCACTGAAGCTTTCTTT.